These 26 T cell receptor beta chains share one sample of origin, sequenced in a study of blood T cell repertoires in COVID-19. Sequenced by immunoSEQ multiplex PCR; TCRdb stores in-frame clones only, minus some. The sample shows around 69,000 clones, 70% to 90% of them seen only once. The source material was peripheral blood. The receptors shown here come from a man aged 50 or older with acute or convalescent COVID-19.

The rearrangement links TRBV2 to TRBJ1-3, with D unclear. CDR1 and CDR2 from the germline V gene are SNHLY and FYNNEI. This CDR3 is built from 14 residues. The V and J ends lost 6 bases and 4 bases respectively, with 13 bases between them. This CDR3 is CASSGRRVGNTIYF. The CDR3 DNA sequence: TGTGCCAGCAGCGGCCGGAGAGTAGGAAACACCATATATTTT. The full variable domain, completed using reference TRBV2 and TRBJ1-3, is EPEVTQTPSHQVTQMGQEVILRCVPISNHLYFYWYRQILGQKVEFLVSFYNNEISEKSEIFDDQFSVERPDGSNFTLKIRSTKLEDSAMYFCASSGRRVGNTIYFGEGSWLTVV.

The chain recombines TRBV10-3 with TRBJ1-4; the D gene is possibly TRBD1 (5 bases). Per the germline V gene, CDR1 is ENHRY and CDR2 is SYGVKD. The CDR3 is 14 residues long. Trimming cost V 2 bases and J 5 bases, with 9 bases left between them. CDR3 in DNA: TGTGCCATCAGTGAGGGGGGGGTGAATGAAAAACTGTTTTTT. Protein product: CAISEGGVNEKLFF.

The rearrangement joins TRBV7-3 to TRBJ2-1; weak D call: TRBD2 (6 bases). The germline V and J ends were trimmed by 1 base and 7 bases, with 14 bases remaining between them. This CDR3 is built from 15 residues. Germline V gene data show CDR1 as SGHTA and CDR2 as FQGTGA. Here the CDR3 reads CASSLMGLLENEQFF. DNA of the CDR3: TGTGCCAGCAGCTTAATGGGACTGCTTGAGAATGAGCAGTTCTTC. The entire variable domain, with the rest obtained from reference TRBV7-3 and TRBJ2-1, is as follows: GAGVSQTPSNKVTEKGKYVELRCDPISGHTALYWYRQSLGQGPEFLIYFQGTGAADDSGLPNDRFFAVRPEGSVSTLKIQRTERGDSAVYLCASSLMGLLENEQFFGPGTRLTVL.

This chain connects TRBV3-1 (or the pseudogene TRBV3-2) to TRBJ2-3, with TRBD2 matching over 7 bases. The V and J ends lost 0 bases and 14 bases, in that order; junction bases with no gene match: 8. Germline CDR1 reads LGHDT; CDR2 reads YNNKEL (reference sequence). This CDR3 contains 13 residues. CDR3 protein: CASSQDTGLVPYF. DNA of the CDR3: TGTGCCAGCAGCCAAGATACAGGACTAGTCCCGTATTTT.

This clone was detected once. This chain uses TRBV24-1 with TRBJ2-7, with 8 bases lining up with TRBD1. V trimming: 4 bases; J trimming: 2 bases; junction bases outside the gene matches: 6. This CDR3 region has 15 residues. Germline V gives CDR1 KGHDR, CDR2 SFDVKD. The CDR3 spells CATSDPGQVPYEQYF. DNA for the CDR3: TGTGCCACCAGTGACCCGGGACAGGTTCCCTACGAGCAGTACTTC.

The chain combines TRBV11-2 with TRBJ1-6, with no clear D. V lost 6 bases to trimming and J lost 2 bases, with 11 bases between them. The CDR3 is 15 amino acids. Per germline, CDR1 SGHAT and CDR2 FQNNGV. In DNA, the CDR3 is TGTGCCAGCAGGGTCCGTGGAGCCTATAATTCACCCCTCCACTTT. This encodes CASRVRGAYNSPLHF.

This chain connects TRBV15 to TRBJ2-3, with TRBD2 matching 8 bases. CDR1 and CDR2 (germline): LNHNV, YYDKDF (reference sequence). V shed 4 bases, J shed 2 bases, and the junction held 8 bases outside the gene matches. The CDR3 spans 16 residues. The CDR3 sequence is CATSTARGGVTDTQYF. The CDR3 DNA follows: TGTGCCACCAGCACCGCCCGGGGGGGGGTCACAGATACGCAGTATTTT.

This clone was seen only once. This chain joins TRBV25-1 and TRBJ1-4, with D perhaps TRBD1 (5 bases). V was trimmed by 2 bases and J by 10 bases, leaving 14 bases between them. The CDR3 runs to 14 residues. Germline lookup yields CDR1 MGHDK and CDR2 SYGVNS. The CDR3 nucleotides are TGTGCCAGCAGTGAAAATTCCGGCGGGGGAAAACTGTTTTTT. This sequence encodes CASSENSGGGKLFF.

This chain uses TRBV4-1 with TRBJ2-1, with D perhaps TRBD2 (6 bases). This CDR3 spans 15 amino acids. Germline V gene data show CDR1 as MGHRA and CDR2 as YSYEKL. The V gene lost 2 bases and the J gene lost 5 bases, with 13 bases spanning the gap. The CDR3: CASSQRGTDHNEQFF. For the CDR3, the DNA is TGCGCCAGCAGCCAACGTGGGACTGATCACAATGAGCAGTTCTTC.

This chain links TRBV6-6 with TRBJ1-6; D remains unclear. The germline gives CDR1 MNHNY, CDR2 SVGAGI (reference sequence). V was shortened by 2 bases and J by 9 bases, with 11 bases between the two germline ends. This CDR3 contains 14 residues. The chain's CDR3 is CASSYRGFVSPLHF. The DNA of the CDR3 is TGTGCCAGCAGTTACCGAGGGTTTGTTTCACCCCTCCACTTT.

The DNA of the CDR3 is TGTGCCAGCAGTCGGACCATCAGGGGAGAGAATGAAAAACTGTTTTTT. Amino acid sequence: CASSRTIRGENEKLFF. The chain has TRBV27 and TRBJ1-4; weak D call: TRBD1 (6 bases). V lost 5 bases to trimming and J lost 5 bases, with 18 bases between them. CDR3 size: 16 residues. Germline V CDR1 and CDR2: MNHEY, SMNVEV (reference sequence).

The V and J genes are TRBV9 and TRBJ1-6; no firm D call. Germline loops: CDR1 SGDLS, CDR2 YYNGEE. The V end lost 0 bases, the J end lost 8 bases, and 9 bases lay between the germline ends. The CDR3 consists of 14 residues. The CDR3 here is CASSVDAGHSPLHF. The CDR3 region has the DNA TGTGCCAGCAGCGTAGACGCAGGCCATTCACCCCTCCACTTT.

The chain recombines TRBV5-4 with TRBJ1-2; 11 bases are shared with TRBD1. Germline CDR1 is SGHNT and CDR2 is YYREEE (reference sequence). The CDR3 contains 14 residues. Germline trimming cut 0 bases from V and 8 bases from J; bases unmatched to any gene: 3. As DNA, the CDR3 is TGTGCCAGCAGCTTGGGGACAGGGGGCTGGGGCTACACCTTC. Translated: CASSLGTGGWGYTF.

The gene calls are TRBV11-2 and TRBJ2-4, with D possibly matching TRBD2 (6 bases). This CDR3 region has 14 residues. V was clipped by 7 bases and J by 8 bases, with 18 bases between them. Germline-derived CDR1 and CDR2 are SGHAT and FQNNGV. This chain's CDR3 is CASTLVGGNDIQYF. Here the CDR3 DNA reads TGTGCCAGCACCCTAGTGGGCGGGAATGACATTCAGTACTTC. The whole variable domain, filled in from reference TRBV11-2 and TRBJ2-4, reads EAGVAQSPRYKIIEKRQSVAFWCNPISGHATLYWYQQILGQGPKLLIQFQNNGVVDDSQLPKDRFSAERLKGVDSTLKIQPAKLEDSAVYLCASTLVGGNDIQYFGAGTRLSVL.

V is TRBV11-1 and J is TRBJ2-5; D is perhaps TRBD1 (7 bases). The CDR3 length is 15 residues. In germline, CDR1 is SGHAT, CDR2 FQDESV (reference sequence). Trimming took 5 bases from V and 1 from J, leaving 14 bases between them. CDR3 sequence: CASSGQGGTQETQYF. The CDR3 coding sequence is TGTGCCAGCAGCGGCCAGGGGGGAACCCAAGAGACCCAGTACTTC. The full variable domain, rest sourced from reference TRBV11-1 and TRBJ2-5, is EAEVAQSPRYKITEKSQAVAFWCDPISGHATLYWYRQILGQGPELLVQFQDESVVDDSQLPKDRFSAERLKGVDSTLKIQPAELGDSAMYLCASSGQGGTQETQYFGPGTRLLVL.

The J gene is TRBJ2-3, the V gene TRBV21-1; the D segment call TRBD1 is taken from the table without a DNA check. TRBV21-1 is described as a pseudogene. The CDR3 has 16 residues. CDR3 DNA: TGTGCCAGCAGCGAAAACAAGGGGCGCTGCACAGATACGCAGTATTTT. It yields the protein CASSENKGRCTDTQYF.

The gene calls are TRBV11-2 and TRBJ1-1; 10 bases line up with TRBD1. The J segment lost 4 bases and the V segment lost 5 bases, leaving 7 bases of the junction unmatched. The CDR3 sequence is 15 residues long. The germline V gene encodes CDR1 SGHAT and CDR2 FQNNGV. CDR3 region: CASSLGTGEITEAFF. CDR3 DNA: TGTGCCAGCAGCCTCGGGACAGGGGAAATCACTGAAGCTTTCTTT.

This clone was recorded only once. The CDR3 sequence is CASIGTRTYNEQFF. In DNA, the CDR3 is TGTGCCAGCATTGGGACTAGGACCTACAATGAGCAGTTCTTC. The chain is built from TRBV28 and TRBJ2-1, with 8 bases identical to TRBD2. Germline CDR1 is MDHEN and CDR2 is SYDVKM. The CDR3 covers 14 residues. Trimming at V came to 7 bases and at J to 2 bases, leaving 4 bases not matched to a gene.

This clone was seen only once. V gene TRBV11-1 combines with J gene TRBJ1-1; TRBD1 agrees at 7 bases. The CDR3 is 14 amino acids. The V and J ends lost 4 bases and 1 base, in that order; junction bases with no gene match: 3. In germline, CDR1 is SGHAT, CDR2 FQDESV (reference sequence). As DNA, the CDR3 is TGTGCCAGCAGCTCGGGACAGCCGAACACTGAAGCTTTCTTT. It is translated as CASSSGQPNTEAFF. The entire variable domain, with the rest obtained from reference TRBV11-1 and TRBJ1-1, is as follows: EAEVAQSPRYKITEKSQAVAFWCDPISGHATLYWYRQILGQGPELLVQFQDESVVDDSQLPKDRFSAERLKGVDSTLKIQPAELGDSAMYLCASSSGQPNTEAFFGQGTRLTVV.

This rearrangement joins TRBV15 to TRBJ2-2; perhaps TRBD2 as D (6 bases). The CDR3 has 14 amino acids. Germline loops: CDR1 LNHNV, CDR2 YYDKDF (reference sequence). Trimming cost V 3 bases and J 5 bases, with 10 bases left between them. The CDR3 DNA sequence: TGTGCCACCAGCAGTTTAGGAGGGACCGGGGAGCTGTTTTTT. Encoded protein: CATSSLGGTGELFF.

The chain uses TRBV5-4 and TRBJ2-7, with D maybe TRBD1 (6 bases). Trimming left V 2 bases short and J 0 bases short, with 12 bases between. Per germline, CDR1 SGHNT and CDR2 YYREEE (reference sequence). The CDR3 consists of 15 residues. The CDR3 sequence: CASSFGTSNSYEQYF. In DNA, the CDR3 is TGTGCCAGCAGCTTCGGGACATCCAACTCCTACGAGCAGTACTTC. The whole variable domain, remainder taken from reference TRBV5-4 and TRBJ2-7, is ETGVTQSPTHLIKTRGQQVTLRCSSQSGHNTVSWYQQALGQGPQFIFQYYREEENGRGNFPPRFSGLQFPNYSSELNVNALELDDSALYLCASSFGTSNSYEQYFGPGTRLTVT.

The CDR3 bases are TGCGCCAGCAGCTTGAACCGGGACACAAATTCACCCCTCCACTTT. This sequence encodes CASSLNRDTNSPLHF. The chain employs TRBV5-1 and TRBJ1-6, with D maybe TRBD1 (6 bases). In germline, CDR1 is SGHRS, CDR2 YFSETQ. The CDR3 runs to 15 residues. V lost 1 base, J lost 7 bases, and 12 bases lay in between.

The chain joins TRBV15 to TRBJ2-4, with D hard to call. Trimming left V 0 bases short and J 0 bases short, with 9 bases between. The CDR3 is 16 amino acids. CDR1 is LNHNV and CDR2 is YYDKDF in the germline V gene (reference sequence). The CDR3 DNA sequence: TGTGCCACCAGCAGAGATTCGCCGGTAGCCAAAAACATTCAGTACTTC. Translating gives CATSRDSPVAKNIQYF.

This clone came up a few times. The genes are TRBV5-8 and TRBJ2-7; 7 bases align to TRBD2. In germline, CDR1 is SGHTS, CDR2 YDEGEE. CDR3 length equals 15 residues. The V gene end was trimmed by 0 bases and the J gene end by 2 bases; junction bases not matched to a gene: 5. CDR3 sequence reads: CASSLAGGGTYEQYF. Written as DNA, the CDR3 is TGTGCCAGCAGCTTGGCTGGGGGAGGGACCTACGAGCAGTACTTC.

The V call is TRBV9, the J call TRBJ2-3; D call uncertain. The germline V gene encodes CDR1 SGDLS and CDR2 YYNGEE. The CDR3 loop spans 13 amino acids. Trimming left V 7 bases short and J 1 base short, with 10 bases between. The CDR3 reads CASRPLGTDTQYF. DNA for the CDR3: TGTGCCAGCCGCCCCTTAGGCACAGATACGCAGTATTTT.

This rearrangement joins TRBV19 to TRBJ2-1, with 8 nucleotides matching TRBD1. Germline V CDR1 and CDR2: LNHDA, SQIVND (reference sequence). The CDR3 has 16 residues. V was clipped by 5 bases and J by 2 bases; unmatched bases: 8. The CDR3 nucleotides are TGTGCCAGTAGTCCCATGGACAGGGCTCCCTACAATGAGCAGTTCTTC. As protein: CASSPMDRAPYNEQFF.